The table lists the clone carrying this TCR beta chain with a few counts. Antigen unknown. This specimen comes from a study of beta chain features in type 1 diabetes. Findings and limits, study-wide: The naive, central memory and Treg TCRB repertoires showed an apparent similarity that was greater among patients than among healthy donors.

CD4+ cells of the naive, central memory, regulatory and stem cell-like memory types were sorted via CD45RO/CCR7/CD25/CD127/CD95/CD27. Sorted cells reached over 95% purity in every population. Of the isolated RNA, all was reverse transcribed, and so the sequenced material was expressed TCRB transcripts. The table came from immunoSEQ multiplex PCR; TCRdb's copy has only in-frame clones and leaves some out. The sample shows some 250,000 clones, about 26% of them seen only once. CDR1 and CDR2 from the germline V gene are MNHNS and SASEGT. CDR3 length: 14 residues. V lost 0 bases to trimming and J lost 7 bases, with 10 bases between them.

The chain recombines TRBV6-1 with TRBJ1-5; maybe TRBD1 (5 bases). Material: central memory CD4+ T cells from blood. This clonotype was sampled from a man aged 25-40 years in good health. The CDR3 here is CASSEALGGQPQHF. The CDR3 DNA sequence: TGTGCCAGCAGTGAAGCGTTGGGGGGGCAGCCCCAGCATTTT.